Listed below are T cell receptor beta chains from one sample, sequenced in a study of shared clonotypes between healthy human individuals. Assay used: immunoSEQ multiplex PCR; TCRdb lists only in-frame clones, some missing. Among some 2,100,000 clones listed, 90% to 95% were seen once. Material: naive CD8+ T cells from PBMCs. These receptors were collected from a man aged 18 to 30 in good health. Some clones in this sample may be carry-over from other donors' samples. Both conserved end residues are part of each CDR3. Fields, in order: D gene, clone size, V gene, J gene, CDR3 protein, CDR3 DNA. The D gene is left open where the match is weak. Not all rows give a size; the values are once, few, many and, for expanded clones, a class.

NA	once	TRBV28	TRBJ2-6	CASSLGAGANVLTF	TGTGCCAGCAGTTTAGGGGCCGGGGCCAACGTCCTGACTTTC
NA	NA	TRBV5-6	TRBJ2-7	CASSLRTGTAPYEQYF	TGTGCCAGCAGCCTCAGAACCGGGACGGCCCCTTACGAGCAGTACTTC
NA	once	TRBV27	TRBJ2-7	CASTPLGGGPREQYF	TGTGCCAGCACTCCCCTAGGGGGAGGGCCGCGGGAGCAGTACTTC
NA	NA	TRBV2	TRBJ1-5	CASSDGGGWGNQPQHF	TGTGCCAGCAGTGATGGGGGGGGTTGGGGCAATCAGCCCCAGCATTTT
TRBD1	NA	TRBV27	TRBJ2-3	CASSPAGTGSTDTQYF	TGTGCCAGCAGCCCAGCGGGGACAGGGAGCACAGATACGCAGTATTTT
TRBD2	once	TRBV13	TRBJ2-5	CASSSRLAGFVYQETQYF	TGTGCCAGCAGCTCGCGACTAGCGGGATTTGTCTACCAAGAGACCCAGTACTTC
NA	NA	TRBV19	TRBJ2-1	CASSSSNEQFF	TGTGCCAGTAGTAGCAGCAATGAGCAGTTCTTC
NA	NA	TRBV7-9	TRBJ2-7	CASSPRGGAFSYEQYF	TGTGCCAGCAGCCCTCGTGGGGGTGCCTTCTCCTACGAGCAGTACTTC
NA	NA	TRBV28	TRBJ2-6	CASSLWGLGANVLTF	TGTGCCAGCAGTCTTTGGGGCCTTGGGGCCAACGTCCTGACTTTC
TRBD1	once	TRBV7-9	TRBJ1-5	CASSLGGQGAGQPQHF	TGTGCCAGCAGCTTAGGGGGACAGGGGGCAGGTCAGCCCCAGCATTTT
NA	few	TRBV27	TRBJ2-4	CASSRGAKNIQYF	TGTGCCAGCAGTCGAGGAGCCAAAAACATTCAGTACTTC
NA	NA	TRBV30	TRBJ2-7	CAWSVASLGHEQYF	TGTGCCTGGAGTGTGGCCTCCCTGGGCCACGAGCAGTACTTC
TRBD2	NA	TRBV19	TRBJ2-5	CASSMWIAGAQETQYF	TGTGCCAGTAGTATGTGGATAGCGGGAGCCCAAGAGACCCAGTACTTC
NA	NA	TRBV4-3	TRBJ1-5	CASSQDAGNQPQHF	TGCGCCAGCAGCCAAGACGCAGGAAATCAGCCCCAGCATTTT
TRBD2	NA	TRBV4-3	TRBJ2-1	CASSQVFGRLAEFENEQFF	TGCGCCAGCAGCCAAGTATTTGGGCGGCTAGCGGAGTTTGAAAATGAGCAGTTCTTC
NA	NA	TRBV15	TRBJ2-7	CATSSTTSTYEQYF	TGTGCCACCAGCAGCACCACTAGCACCTACGAGCAGTACTTC
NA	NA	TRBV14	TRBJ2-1	CASSPAPPGQSPGEQFF	TGTGCCAGCAGCCCAGCTCCTCCAGGACAGTCCCCTGGGGAGCAGTTCTTC
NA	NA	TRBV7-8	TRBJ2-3	CASSLERASITDTQYF	TGTGCCAGCAGCTTAGAACGGGCTAGCATCACAGATACGCAGTATTTT
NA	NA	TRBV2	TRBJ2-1	CASSEETLSYNEQFF	TGTGCCAGCAGTGAAGAGACACTCTCCTACAATGAGCAGTTCTTC
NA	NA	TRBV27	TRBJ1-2	CASSLYYRAGKGYTF	TGTGCCAGCAGTTTATACTACAGGGCGGGAAAGGGCTACACCTTC
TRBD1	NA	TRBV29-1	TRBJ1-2	CSVEVDRAVYGYTF	TGCAGCGTTGAAGTCGACAGGGCGGTGTATGGCTACACCTTC
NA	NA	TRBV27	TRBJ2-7	CASSYEGGYEQYF	TGTGCCAGCAGTTACGAGGGAGGCTACGAGCAGTACTTC
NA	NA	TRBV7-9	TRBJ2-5	CASRLPAGAIGGETQYF	TGTGCCAGCAGACTACCGGCGGGGGCGATAGGGGGAGAGACCCAGTACTTC
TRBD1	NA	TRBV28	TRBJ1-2	CASRNGDRGLNGYTF	TGTGCCAGCAGGAACGGGGACAGGGGATTGAATGGCTACACCTTC
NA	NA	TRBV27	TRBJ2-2	CASRTGENTGELFF	TGTGCCAGCAGGACAGGAGAGAACACCGGGGAGCTGTTTTTT
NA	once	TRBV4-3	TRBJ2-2	CASSPMNTGELFF	TGCGCCAGCAGCCCAATGAACACCGGGGAGCTGTTTTTT
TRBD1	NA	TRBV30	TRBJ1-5	CAWRQQGTSQPQHF	TGTGCCTGGCGGCAACAGGGGACGAGTCAGCCCCAGCATTTT
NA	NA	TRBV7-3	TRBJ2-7	CASSLTGPPTAEQYF	TGTGCCAGCAGCTTAACGGGGCCCCCGACGGCCGAGCAGTACTTC
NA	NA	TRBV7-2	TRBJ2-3	CASSLYRVTTDTQYF	TGTGCCAGCAGCTTGTACAGGGTTACAACAGATACGCAGTATTTT
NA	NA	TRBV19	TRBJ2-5	CASSRSSSRVLQETQYF	TGTGCCAGTAGTCGGAGTTCATCGCGAGTCCTACAAGAGACCCAGTACTTC
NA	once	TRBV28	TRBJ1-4	CASRSGIRGEKLFF	TGTGCCAGCAGATCAGGGATACGGGGTGAAAAACTGTTTTTT
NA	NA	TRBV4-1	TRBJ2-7	CASSQDFYEQYF	TGCGCCAGCAGCCAAGATTTCTACGAGCAGTACTTC
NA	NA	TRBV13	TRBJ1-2	CASSLTGTVSGYTF	TGTGCCAGCAGCTTAACCGGGACCGTCTCTGGCTACACCTTC
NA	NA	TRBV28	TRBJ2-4	CASSQEPQGIQYF	TGTGCCAGCAGCCAAGAGCCCCAGGGCATTCAGTACTTC
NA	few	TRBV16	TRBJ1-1	CASSQLRRVNTEAFF	TGTGCCAGCAGCCAATTACGTCGGGTGAACACTGAAGCTTTCTTT
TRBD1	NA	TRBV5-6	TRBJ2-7	CASSSMDRGGHEQYF	TGTGCCAGCAGCTCCATGGACAGGGGCGGCCACGAGCAGTACTTC
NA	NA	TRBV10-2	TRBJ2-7	CASTERTGASYEQYF	TGCGCCAGCACCGAGAGGACGGGAGCCTCCTACGAGCAGTACTTC
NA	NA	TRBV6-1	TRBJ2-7	CASSEAQGWYEQYF	TGTGCCAGCAGTGAAGCTCAGGGGTGGTACGAGCAGTACTTC
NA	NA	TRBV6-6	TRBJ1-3	CASLGRQELGNTIYF	TGTGCCAGCCTTGGGCGGCAGGAGCTAGGAAACACCATATATTTT
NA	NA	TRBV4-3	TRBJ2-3	CASSQGFLDTQYF	TGCGCCAGCAGCCAAGGGTTTTTGGATACGCAGTATTTT
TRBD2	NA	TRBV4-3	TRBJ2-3	CASSQGEAGEYRDTQYF	TGCGCCAGCAGCCAAGGCGAGGCGGGAGAGTATAGAGATACGCAGTATTTT
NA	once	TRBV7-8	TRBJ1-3	CASSPGSRIFSGNTIYF	TGTGCCAGCAGCCCAGGAAGCAGAATTTTCTCTGGAAACACCATATATTTT
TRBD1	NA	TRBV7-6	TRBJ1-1	CASSLGSGTDTGTEAFF	TGTGCCAGCAGCTTAGGATCCGGGACAGATACGGGCACTGAAGCTTTCTTT
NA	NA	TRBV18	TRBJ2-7	CASSPSPSYEQYF	TGTGCCAGCTCACCTTCTCCCTCCTACGAGCAGTACTTC
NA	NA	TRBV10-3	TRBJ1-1	CAISEIMNTEAFF	TGTGCCATCAGTGAGATAATGAACACTGAAGCTTTCTTT
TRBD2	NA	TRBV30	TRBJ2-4	CAWSYERENSNIQYF	TGTGCCTGGAGTTACGAGCGGGAGAACTCGAACATTCAGTACTTC
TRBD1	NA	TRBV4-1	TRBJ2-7	CASSRTGGDEQYF	TGCGCCAGCAGCCGGACAGGGGGCGACGAGCAGTACTTC
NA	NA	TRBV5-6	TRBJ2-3	CASSFRRAAAGADTQYF	TGTGCCAGCAGCTTCAGGAGGGCTGCCGCTGGGGCAGATACGCAGTATTTT
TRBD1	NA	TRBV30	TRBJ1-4	CAWGPTGGSYEKLFF	TGTGCCTGGGGTCCTACAGGGGGCAGTTATGAAAAACTGTTTTTT
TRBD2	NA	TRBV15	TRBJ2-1	CATSRGSSGRLGEQFF	TGTGCCACCAGCAGAGGGTCTAGCGGGAGATTGGGTGAGCAGTTCTTC
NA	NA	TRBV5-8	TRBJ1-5	CASSFIERQPQHF	TGTGCCAGCAGCTTTATCGAGCGACAGCCCCAGCATTTT
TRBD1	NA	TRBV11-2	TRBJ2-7	CASSSLTTGANYEQYF	TGTGCCAGCAGCTCGCTTACTACAGGGGCTAATTACGAGCAGTACTTC
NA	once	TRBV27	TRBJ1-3	CASSSLRSGNTIYF	TGTGCCAGCAGTTCATTGAGGTCTGGAAACACCATATATTTT